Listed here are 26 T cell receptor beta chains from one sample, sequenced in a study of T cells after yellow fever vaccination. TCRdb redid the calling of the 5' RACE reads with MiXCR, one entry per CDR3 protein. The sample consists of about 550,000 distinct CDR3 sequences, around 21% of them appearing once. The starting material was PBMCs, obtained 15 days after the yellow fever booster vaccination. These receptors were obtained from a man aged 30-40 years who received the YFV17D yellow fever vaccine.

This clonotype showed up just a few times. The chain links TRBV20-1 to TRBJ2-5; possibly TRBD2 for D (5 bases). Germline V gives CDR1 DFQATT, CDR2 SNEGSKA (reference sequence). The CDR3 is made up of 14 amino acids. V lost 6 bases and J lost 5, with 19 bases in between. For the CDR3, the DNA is TGCAGTGCCCTCGCGAATAGCGTAGGGGAGACCCAGTACTTC. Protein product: CSALANSVGETQYF.

The CDR3 region has the DNA TGTGCCAGCACCCTTGGACTAGCGGGAACCGGGGAGCTGTTTTTT. It is translated as CASTLGLAGTGELFF. The V call is TRBV7-9, the J call TRBJ2-2; 12 bases are a match to TRBD2. This CDR3 is 15 amino acids long. Per germline, CDR1 SEHNR and CDR2 FQNEAQ (reference sequence). Losses at the gene ends were 7 bases for V and 5 bases for J; bases not matched to a gene: 5.

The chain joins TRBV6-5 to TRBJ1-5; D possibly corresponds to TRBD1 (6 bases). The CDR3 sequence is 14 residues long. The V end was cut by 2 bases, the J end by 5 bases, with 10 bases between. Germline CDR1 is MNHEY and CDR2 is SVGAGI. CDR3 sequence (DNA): TGTGCCAGCAGTTACGGGGCAGGGGATCAGCCCCAGCATTTT. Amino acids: CASSYGAGDQPQHF.

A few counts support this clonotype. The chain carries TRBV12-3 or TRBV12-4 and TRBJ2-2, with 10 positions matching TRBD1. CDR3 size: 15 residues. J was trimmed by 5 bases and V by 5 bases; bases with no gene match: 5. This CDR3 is CASSLRTGGTGELFF. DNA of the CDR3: TGTGCCAGCAGTCTCAGGACAGGGGGTACCGGGGAGCTGTTTTTT.

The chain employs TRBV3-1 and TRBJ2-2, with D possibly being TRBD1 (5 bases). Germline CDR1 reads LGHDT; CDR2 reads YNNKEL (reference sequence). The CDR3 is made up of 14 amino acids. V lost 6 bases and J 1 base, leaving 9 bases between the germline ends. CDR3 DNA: TGTGCCAGCAGGACAGCTGAGAACACCGGGGAGCTGTTTTTT. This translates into CASRTAENTGELFF.

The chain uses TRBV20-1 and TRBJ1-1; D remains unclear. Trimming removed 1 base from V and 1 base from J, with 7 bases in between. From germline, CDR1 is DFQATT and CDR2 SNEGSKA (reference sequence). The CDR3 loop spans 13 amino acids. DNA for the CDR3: TGCAGTGCTAGAGTCAGTCAGAACACTGAAGCTTTCTTT. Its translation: CSARVSQNTEAFF.

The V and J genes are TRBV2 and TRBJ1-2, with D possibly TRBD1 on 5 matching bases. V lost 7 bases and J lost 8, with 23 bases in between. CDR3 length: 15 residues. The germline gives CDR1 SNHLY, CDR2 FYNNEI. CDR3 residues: CASIGGGGQFAGYTF. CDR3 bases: TGTGCCAGCATCGGGGGAGGCGGCCAGTTCGCGGGCTACACCTTC.

The CDR3 loop is CASSVTGLGFYEQYF. CDR3 nucleotide sequence: TGTGCCAGCAGCGTTACAGGGTTAGGGTTCTACGAGCAGTACTTC. V usage is TRBV7-9 and J usage is TRBJ2-7; D may be TRBD1 (6 bases). V gave up 5 bases and J gave up 3 bases, with 17 bases separating them. CDR3 size: 15 residues. Per the germline V gene, CDR1 is SEHNR and CDR2 is FQNEAQ (reference sequence).

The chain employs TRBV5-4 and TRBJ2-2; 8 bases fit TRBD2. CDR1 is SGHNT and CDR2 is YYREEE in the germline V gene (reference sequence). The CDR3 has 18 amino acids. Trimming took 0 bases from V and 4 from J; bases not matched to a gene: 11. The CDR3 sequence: CASSLAGGAGAFTGELFF. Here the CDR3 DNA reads TGTGCCAGCAGCTTGGCCGGAGGAGCGGGAGCCTTCACCGGGGAGCTGTTTTTT.

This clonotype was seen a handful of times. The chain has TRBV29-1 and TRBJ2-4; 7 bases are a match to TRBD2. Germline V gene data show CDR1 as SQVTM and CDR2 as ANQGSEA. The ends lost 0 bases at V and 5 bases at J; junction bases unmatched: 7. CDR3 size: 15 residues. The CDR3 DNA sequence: TGCAGCGTTGAAGATCTATGGGGGGGAGAAAACATTCAGTACTTC. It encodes CSVEDLWGGENIQYF.

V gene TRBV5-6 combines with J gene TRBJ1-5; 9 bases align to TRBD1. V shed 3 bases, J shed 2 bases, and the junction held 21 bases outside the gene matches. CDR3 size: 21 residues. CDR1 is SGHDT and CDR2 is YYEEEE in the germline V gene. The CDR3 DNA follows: TGTGCCAGCAGCTCCCAAAGGAATACAGGGGGCGCCTTATTTGGCAATCAGCCCCAGCATTTT. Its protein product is CASSSQRNTGGALFGNQPQHF.

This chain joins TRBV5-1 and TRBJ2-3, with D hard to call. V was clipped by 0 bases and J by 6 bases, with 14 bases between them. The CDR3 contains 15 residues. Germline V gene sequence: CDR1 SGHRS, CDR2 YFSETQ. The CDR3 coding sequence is TGCGCCAGCAGCTTGGACGGGCTGTCAAGCGATACGCAGTATTTT. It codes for CASSLDGLSSDTQYF.

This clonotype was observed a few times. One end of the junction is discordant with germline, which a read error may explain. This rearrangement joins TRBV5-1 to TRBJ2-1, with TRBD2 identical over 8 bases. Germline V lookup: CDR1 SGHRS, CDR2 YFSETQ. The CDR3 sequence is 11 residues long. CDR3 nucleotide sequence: TGCTCCAGCGGGAGTGACAATGAGCAGTTCTTC. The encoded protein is CSSGSDNEQFF.

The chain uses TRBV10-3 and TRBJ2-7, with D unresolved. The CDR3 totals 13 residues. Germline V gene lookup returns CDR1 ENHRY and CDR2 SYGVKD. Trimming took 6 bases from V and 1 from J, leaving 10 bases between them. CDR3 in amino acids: CAIRSKGSYEQYF. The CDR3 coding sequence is TGTGCCATCAGGAGTAAGGGTTCCTACGAGCAGTACTTC.

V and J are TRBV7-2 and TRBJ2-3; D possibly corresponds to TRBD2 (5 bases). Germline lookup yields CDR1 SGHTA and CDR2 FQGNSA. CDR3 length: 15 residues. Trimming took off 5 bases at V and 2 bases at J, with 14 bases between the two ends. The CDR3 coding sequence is TGTGCCAGCAGCACCAGAGGGCTGAACACAGATACGCAGTATTTT. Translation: CASSTRGLNTDTQYF.

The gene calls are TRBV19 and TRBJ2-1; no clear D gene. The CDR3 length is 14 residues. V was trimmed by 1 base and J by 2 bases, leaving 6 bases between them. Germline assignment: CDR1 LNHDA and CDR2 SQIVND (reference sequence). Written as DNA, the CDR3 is TGTGCCAGTAGTATAGGTGGAGCCTACAATGAGCAGTTCTTC. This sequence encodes CASSIGGAYNEQFF.

In DNA, the CDR3 is TGTGCCAGCAGCCCGACGGTTGGGCCGCAGTATTTT. Encoded protein: CASSPTVGPQYF. The chain carries TRBV7-6 and TRBJ2-3; D is uncertain. CDR1 and CDR2 from the germline V gene are SGHVS and FNYEAQ. The CDR3 loop spans 12 amino acids. V lost 5 bases and J lost 10, with 13 bases in between. The variable domain in full, with the rest retrieved from reference TRBV7-6 and TRBJ2-3, is GAGVSQSPRYKVTKRGQDVALRCDPISGHVSLYWYRQALGQGPEFLTYFNYEAQQDKSGLPNDRFSAERPEGSISTLTIQRTEQRDSAMYRCASSPTVGPQYFGPGTRLTVL.

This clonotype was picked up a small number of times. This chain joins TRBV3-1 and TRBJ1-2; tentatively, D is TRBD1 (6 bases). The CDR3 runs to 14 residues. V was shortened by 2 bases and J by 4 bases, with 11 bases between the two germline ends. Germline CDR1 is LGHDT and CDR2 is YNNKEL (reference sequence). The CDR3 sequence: CASSQWAGVYGYTF. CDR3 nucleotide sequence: TGTGCCAGCAGCCAATGGGCAGGGGTCTATGGCTACACCTTC.

The CDR3: CSARFWGQDAEAFF. The DNA of the CDR3 is TGCAGTGCTAGATTTTGGGGGCAAGACGCTGAAGCTTTCTTT. The chain has TRBV20-1 and TRBJ1-1, with D perhaps TRBD1 (6 bases). The CDR3 is 14 residues long. V was shortened by 2 bases and J by 6 bases, with 16 bases between the two germline ends. Germline CDR1 DFQATT, CDR2 SNEGSKA (reference sequence).

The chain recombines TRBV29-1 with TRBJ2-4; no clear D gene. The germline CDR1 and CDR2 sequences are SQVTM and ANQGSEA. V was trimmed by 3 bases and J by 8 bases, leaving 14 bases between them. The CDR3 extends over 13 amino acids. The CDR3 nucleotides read TGCAGCGTTGAGACGACCGATCTGGACATTCAGTACTTC. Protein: CSVETTDLDIQYF.

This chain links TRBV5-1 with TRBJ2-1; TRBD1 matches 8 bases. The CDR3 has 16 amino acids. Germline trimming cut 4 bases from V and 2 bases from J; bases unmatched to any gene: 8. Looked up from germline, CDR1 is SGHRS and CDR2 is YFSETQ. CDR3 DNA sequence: TGCGCCAGCAGCACTGGACAGGGCTATACCTACAATGAGCAGTTCTTC. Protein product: CASSTGQGYTYNEQFF.

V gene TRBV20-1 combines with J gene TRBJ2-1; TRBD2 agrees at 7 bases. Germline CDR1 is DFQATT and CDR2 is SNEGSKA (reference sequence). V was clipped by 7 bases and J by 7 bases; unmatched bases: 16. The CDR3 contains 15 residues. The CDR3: CSVILGAGFSNEQFF. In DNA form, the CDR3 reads TGCAGTGTCATCCTAGGAGCGGGGTTTAGTAATGAGCAGTTCTTC.

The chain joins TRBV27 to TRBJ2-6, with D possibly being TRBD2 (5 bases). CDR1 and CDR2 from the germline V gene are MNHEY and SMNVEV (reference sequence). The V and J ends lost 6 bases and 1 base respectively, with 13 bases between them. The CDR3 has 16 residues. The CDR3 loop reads CASRTRGVSGANVLTF. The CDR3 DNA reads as TGTGCCAGCAGAACCCGGGGAGTATCTGGGGCCAACGTCCTGACTTTC.

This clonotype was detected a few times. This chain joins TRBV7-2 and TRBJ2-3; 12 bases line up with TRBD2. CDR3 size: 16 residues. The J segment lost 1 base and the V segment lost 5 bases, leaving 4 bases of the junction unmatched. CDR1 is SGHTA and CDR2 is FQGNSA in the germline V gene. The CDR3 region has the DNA TGTGCCAGCAGCCGGACTAGCGGGACCGGCACAGATACGCAGTATTTT. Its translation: CASSRTSGTGTDTQYF.

The CDR3 loop is CASSYTRNEQFF. CDR3 coding DNA: TGTGCCAGCAGTTATACCCGCAATGAGCAGTTCTTC. The chain carries TRBV12-3 or TRBV12-4 and TRBJ2-1; D unclear. V was cut by 4 bases and J by 6 bases, with 7 bases left in between. The CDR3 runs 12 residues.

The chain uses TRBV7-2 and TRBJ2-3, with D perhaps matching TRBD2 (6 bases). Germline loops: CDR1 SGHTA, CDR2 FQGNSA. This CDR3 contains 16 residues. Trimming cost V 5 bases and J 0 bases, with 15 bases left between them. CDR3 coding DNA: TGTGCCAGCAGCCGTACCGCGGGACTCAGCACAGATACGCAGTATTTT. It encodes CASSRTAGLSTDTQYF. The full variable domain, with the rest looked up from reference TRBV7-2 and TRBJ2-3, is GAGVSQSPSNKVTEKGKDVELRCDPISGHTALYWYRQSLGQGLEFLIYFQGNSAPDKSGLPSDRFSAERTGGSVSTLTIQRTQQEDSAVYLCASSRTAGLSTDTQYFGPGTRLTVL.